The 27 T cell receptor beta chains given below trace back to one sample, sequenced in a study of blood T cell repertoires in COVID-19. Profiling relied on immunoSEQ multiplex PCR, and the TCRdb table lists in-frame clones only, not all of them. The data show fewer than 700,000 clones, 70% to 90% seen once. The sequencing sample was made of peripheral blood. These receptors were taken from a woman in her 50s with COVID-19, enrolled during active disease.

This clone was observed a single time. The CDR3 DNA is TGCGCCAGCAGCCAGGCCGCTAGCGGGGGGGCCGGGGAGCTGTTTTTT. It translates to CASSQAASGGAGELFF. The chain has TRBV4-1 and TRBJ2-2, with 12 bases that match TRBD2. The CDR3 is made up of 16 amino acids. V lost 3 bases, J lost 6 bases, and 5 bases stayed unmatched. From germline, CDR1 is MGHRA and CDR2 YSYEKL.

This chain uses TRBV4-1 with TRBJ1-2, with D perhaps matching TRBD1 (6 bases). V was trimmed by 4 bases and J by 2 bases, leaving 11 bases between them. This CDR3 is 14 amino acids long. CDR1 is MGHRA and CDR2 is YSYEKL in the germline V gene. CDR3 amino acids: CASSRPGQNYGYTF. CDR3 nucleotides: TGCGCCAGCAGCCGGCCGGGACAAAACTATGGCTACACCTTC.

The chain joins TRBV28 to TRBJ2-5; 9 positions agree with TRBD1. The junction had 9 bases not matched to a gene; V was cut back by 5 bases and J by 5 bases. This CDR3 region has 15 residues. Per germline, CDR1 MDHEN and CDR2 SYDVKM. Written as DNA, the CDR3 is TGTGCCAGCAGTCTCTCCCGGGACAGGGCTGAGACCCAGTACTTC. Encoded protein: CASSLSRDRAETQYF. Based on the CDR3 plus reference TRBV28 and TRBJ2-5, the full variable domain is DVKVTQSSRYLVKRTGEKVFLECVQDMDHENMFWYRQDPGLGLRLIYFSYDVKMKEKGDIPEGYSVSREKKERFSLILESASTNQTSMYLCASSLSRDRAETQYFGPGTRLLVL.

The CDR3 spells CAWSVTGAYEQYF. CDR3 sequence (DNA): TGTGCCTGGAGTGTTACAGGGGCCTACGAGCAGTACTTC. The J gene is TRBJ2-7, the V gene TRBV30; 7 nucleotides agree with TRBD1. The germline V gene encodes CDR1 GTSNPN and CDR2 SVGIG (reference sequence). The CDR3 totals 13 residues. V lost 0 bases, J lost 2 bases, and 1 base stayed unmatched.

This sequence joins TRBV6-1 and TRBJ2-7; D ambiguous. Germline CDR1 MNHNS, CDR2 SASEGT. The V end was cut by 1 base, the J end by 1 base, with 8 bases between. This CDR3 has 14 residues. Here the CDR3 reads CASSEVSGSYEQYF. The DNA of the CDR3 is TGTGCCAGCAGTGAAGTGTCAGGTTCCTACGAGCAGTACTTC.

The chain joins TRBV5-1 to TRBJ1-1, with D perhaps matching TRBD1 (5 bases). Between the trimmed V and J ends, which lost 4 bases and 4 bases, there was a span of 14 bases. CDR1 and CDR2 (germline): SGHRS, YFSETQ. The CDR3 is 14 amino acids. CDR3 loop: CASSPDLGVTEAFF. DNA for the CDR3: TGCGCCAGCAGCCCGGACCTAGGGGTCACTGAAGCTTTCTTT.

The chain is built from TRBV12-3 or TRBV12-4 and TRBJ2-7, with 7 bases matching TRBD1. The CDR3 extends over 12 amino acids. The V and J ends lost 5 bases and 4 bases, in that order; junction bases with no gene match: 2. Here the CDR3 reads CASSLDRYEQYF. CDR3 DNA: TGTGCCAGCAGTCTGGACAGGTACGAGCAGTACTTC.

The chain links TRBV4-1 to TRBJ2-7; the match to TRBD1 covers 10 bases. After removal of 4 bases from V and 5 bases from J, the junction contained 11 bases not matched to a gene. There are 16 residues in the CDR3. Germline-derived CDR1 and CDR2 are MGHRA and YSYEKL. For the CDR3, the DNA is TGCGCCAGCAGCCCCCTAGGACAGGGGGGGAGGAACGAGCAGTACTTC. Its translation: CASSPLGQGGRNEQYF.

The rearrangement joins TRBV3-1 (or the pseudogene TRBV3-2) to TRBJ1-1; perhaps TRBD1 as D (6 bases). This CDR3 spans 15 amino acids. Trimming shortened V by 0 bases and J by 2 bases, and 10 bases separated the two germline ends. Germline values: CDR1 LGHDT, CDR2 YNNKEL (reference sequence). The CDR3, as DNA: TGTGCCAGCAGCCAAGACTCGACAGGAAACACTGAAGCTTTCTTT. Encoded protein: CASSQDSTGNTEAFF.

The chain carries TRBV27 and TRBJ2-2, with D uncertain. The CDR3 sequence is 17 residues long. With 3 bases removed from V and 4 bases from J, the gap between germline ends came to 18 bases. Germline values: CDR1 MNHEY, CDR2 SMNVEV (reference sequence). CDR3 region: CASSFTLTNPLTGELFF. CDR3 DNA: TGTGCCAGCAGTTTTACTCTGACAAACCCTCTCACCGGGGAGCTGTTTTTT.

CDR3 sequence reads: CASNEGNYGYTF. The CDR3 nucleotides are TGTGCCAGTAATGAGGGTAACTATGGCTACACCTTC. The chain carries TRBV19 and TRBJ1-2; no clear D. The CDR3 loop spans 12 amino acids. Trimming pared 7 bases from V and 1 base from J, leaving 7 bases between. The germline CDR1 and CDR2 sequences are LNHDA and SQIVND (reference sequence).

The chain recombines TRBV10-1 with TRBJ2-3, with 11 bases that match TRBD2. CDR3 length: 17 residues. Per germline, CDR1 WNHNN and CDR2 SYGVQD (reference sequence). Losses at the gene ends were 0 bases for V and 0 bases for J; bases not matched to a gene: 2. As DNA, the CDR3 is TGCGCCAGCAGTGAGTCGGTAGCGGGGGGGAGCACAGATACGCAGTATTTT. This gives the protein CASSESVAGGSTDTQYF.

The chain has TRBV19 and TRBJ1-1; D perhaps matches TRBD1 (5 bases). The CDR3 covers 14 residues. Germline V gene sequence: CDR1 LNHDA, CDR2 SQIVND (reference sequence). The V end was cut by 5 bases, the J end by 6 bases, with 16 bases between. DNA for the CDR3: TGTGCCAGTAGTTCCGGGGGGTCTGGCGCTGAAGCTTTCTTT. Protein sequence: CASSSGGSGAEAFF.

The chain recombines TRBV5-1 with TRBJ1-4; 8 bases match TRBD1. Trimming removed 4 bases from V and 10 bases from J; junction bases left unmatched: 9. The CDR3 sequence is 14 residues long. CDR1 and CDR2 (germline): SGHRS, YFSETQ. The CDR3 spells CASSLGQEIGKLFF. Written as DNA, the CDR3 is TGCGCCAGCAGCCTGGGACAGGAGATAGGAAAACTGTTTTTT.

V and J are TRBV28 and TRBJ2-7, with TRBD2 matching over 8 bases. This CDR3 has 14 amino acids. CDR1 and CDR2 (germline): MDHEN, SYDVKM. The V segment lost 6 bases and the J segment 7 bases; nucleotides outside the gene matches: 11. The DNA for the CDR3 is TGTGCCAGCAGAGGGAGCGGGGGCCCCGAAGAGCAGTACTTC. Protein sequence: CASRGSGGPEEQYF.

Worth noting for this clone: This specimen includes other DNA sequences encoding the same CDR3. V is TRBV6-1 and J is TRBJ1-2; TRBD1 might be the D (5 bases). The germline gives CDR1 MNHNS, CDR2 SASEGT. This CDR3 spans 13 amino acids. V lost 3 bases and J lost 4, with 9 bases in between. The CDR3 protein is CASSEEGLYGYTF. In DNA form, the CDR3 reads TGTGCCAGCAGTGAGGAGGGGCTCTATGGCTACACCTTC.

The gene calls are TRBV3-1 (or the pseudogene TRBV3-2) and TRBJ2-7; 7 bases are a match to TRBD1. Germline assignment: CDR1 LGHDT and CDR2 YNNKEL (reference sequence). The trim removed 0 bases at V and 7 bases at J, leaving 9 bases unmatched. This CDR3 spans 15 amino acids. CDR3 bases: TGTGCCAGCAGCCAAGAGGGCAGGGGGACGGGGGAGCAGTACTTC. This translates into CASSQEGRGTGEQYF.

This clone appeared a few times. The V call is TRBV11-2, the J call TRBJ2-1; D is ambiguous. The CDR3 consists of 11 residues. V lost 3 bases to trimming and J lost 6 bases, with 3 bases between them. CDR1 is SGHAT, CDR2 FQNNGV, per germline. CDR3 coding DNA: TGTGCCAGCAGCTTCCTCAATGAGCAGTTCTTC. This encodes CASSFLNEQFF.

This clone was observed a few times. The J gene is TRBJ2-5, the V gene TRBV30, with D perhaps TRBD1 (7 bases). With 5 bases removed from V and 1 base from J, the gap between germline ends came to 14 bases. CDR3 size: 14 residues. CDR1 and CDR2 from the germline V gene are GTSNPN and SVGIG (reference sequence). CDR3 nucleotide sequence: TGTGCCTGGCGGCCGCAGGGGGGCCAAGAGACCCAGTACTTC. Encoded protein: CAWRPQGGQETQYF.

This clone was seen more than once but under ten times. The CDR3 spells CASSLGGPDGKLDGYTF. CDR3 DNA: TGCGCCAGCAGCTTGGGCGGCCCCGACGGAAAATTAGATGGCTACACCTTC. The chain employs TRBV5-1 and TRBJ1-2, with D unclear. The CDR3 spans 17 residues. V was cut by 0 bases and J by 6 bases, with 21 bases left in between. Germline V gene data show CDR1 as SGHRS and CDR2 as YFSETQ.

Only one count was recorded for this clone. The rearrangement joins TRBV2 to TRBJ2-5; 7 nucleotides line up with TRBD2. This CDR3 region has 13 residues. The germline gives CDR1 SNHLY, CDR2 FYNNEI. Trimming cost V 5 bases and J 2 bases; bases outside gene matches: 2. The CDR3, as DNA: TGTGCCAGCAGTAGACTAGCTCAAGAGACCCAGTACTTC. It codes for CASSRLAQETQYF.

CDR3 sequence reads: CASSIQGDDEAFF. The CDR3, as DNA: TGTGCCAGTAGTATCCAGGGGGACGATGAAGCTTTCTTT. The rearrangement links TRBV19 to TRBJ1-1; TRBD1 agrees at 7 bases. Trimming at V came to 3 bases and at J to 7 bases, leaving 5 bases not matched to a gene. Germline CDR1 and CDR2: LNHDA and SQIVND (reference sequence). The CDR3 loop spans 13 amino acids.

The V and J genes are TRBV29-1 and TRBJ2-7; TRBD2 might be the D (5 bases). This CDR3 comprises 12 residues. The germline gives CDR1 SQVTM, CDR2 ANQGSEA. Trimming took off 1 base at V and 3 bases at J, with 7 bases between the two ends. The CDR3 sequence is CSVEGAGYEQYF. CDR3 coding DNA: TGCAGCGTTGAAGGGGCGGGCTACGAGCAGTACTTC.

The chain combines TRBV30 with TRBJ1-4, with 9 bases identical to TRBD1. Losses at the gene ends were 0 bases for V and 8 bases for J; bases not matched to a gene: 10. CDR1 GTSNPN and CDR2 SVGIG come from the germline V gene (reference sequence). CDR3 length: 16 residues. This chain's CDR3 is CAWSVQETGGGEKLFF. The CDR3 nucleotides read TGTGCCTGGAGTGTACAAGAGACAGGGGGAGGAGAAAAACTGTTTTTT.

This clone occurred once. The genes are TRBV5-6 and TRBJ1-5, with D perhaps TRBD1 (5 bases). Germline values: CDR1 SGHDT, CDR2 YYEEEE. The V end was cut by 1 base, the J end by 1 base, with 12 bases between. This CDR3 spans 16 amino acids. In DNA form, the CDR3 reads TGTGCCAGCAGCTTGTCGGCGGCAGGGAGCAATCAGCCCCAGCATTTT. Protein sequence: CASSLSAAGSNQPQHF.

This chain uses TRBV5-6 with TRBJ1-1; D is unclear. With 0 bases removed from V and 0 bases from J, the gap between germline ends came to 9 bases. CDR3 length: 15 amino acids. CDR1 is SGHDT and CDR2 is YYEEEE in the germline V gene. The CDR3 loop reads CASSLAAGLNTEAFF. Written as DNA, the CDR3 is TGTGCCAGCAGCTTGGCGGCGGGATTGAACACTGAAGCTTTCTTT.

In regard to this clone: Other DNA sequences from this sample encode an identical CDR3 as well. J is TRBJ2-6 and V is TRBV7-2, with D tentatively TRBD2 (6 bases). Between the trimmed V and J ends, which lost 7 bases and 1 base, there was a span of 11 bases. Germline V CDR1 and CDR2: SGHTA, FQGNSA. There are 15 residues in the CDR3. The CDR3 reads CASTLRGSGANVLTF. CDR3 nucleotide sequence: TGTGCCAGCACCCTCCGGGGGTCTGGGGCCAACGTCCTGACTTTC.